This entry is about one TCR beta chain. Its antigen remains unidentified. Its ends do not fully match the called genes, so a read error is possible. Rearranged V-D-J TRB sequences were amplified with a mixed TRB-A/B primer pool. TCRdb redid the calling of the multiplex PCR reads with MiXCR, one entry per CDR3 protein. The sample has about 1,700 distinct CDR3 sequences; 25% to 35% are singletons. This record belongs to a study of T cell repertoires in aging, cancer and after chemotherapy. Study background: Donor ages fell into six groups from 30 or younger up to 70 or older. Chronic lymphocytic leukemia patients on fludarabine- or bendamustine-based regimens gave paired samples before and after chemotherapy. The whole study produced a dataset of several million TCR reads. Overall study results and limits: Rebound thymic output was suggested by rising median generation probability during chemotherapy in each cancer cohort.

The template was genomic DNA from peripheral blood, not RNA. The receptor comes from a human donor with a blood cancer. The sequenced material came from blood.

The CDR3 sequence is CASSESNPSPLHF. The CDR3 DNA follows: TGCGCCAGCAGTGAGTCGAACCCCTCACCCCTCCACTTT. The chain couples TRBV6-5 to TRBJ1-6; no firm D call. CDR1 is MNHEY, CDR2 SVGAGI, per germline. The CDR3 has 13 residues.